What follows is one T cell receptor (beta chain) and its context. The sample belongs to a study of control samples from healthy donors and cancer patients. Sequencing used immunoSEQ multiplex PCR; TCRdb keeps in-frame clones, though not all of them. Counted here are 150,000 or so clones, approximately 96% occurring once; the ten biggest clones make up 5% to 6.5%. Germline CDR1 and CDR2: LNHDA and SQIVND (reference sequence). The V and J ends lost 8 bases and 7 bases respectively, with 17 bases between them. The CDR3 runs 13 residues. This rearrangement joins TRBV19 to TRBJ1-1, with D possibly matching TRBD1 (5 bases). This TCR was sampled from a man aged 35-49 years in good health. The sample was blood. CDR3 in DNA: TGTGCCAGTTCATGGGGCGCCGGTCTTGAAGCTTTCTTT. This gives the protein CASSWGAGLEAFF.